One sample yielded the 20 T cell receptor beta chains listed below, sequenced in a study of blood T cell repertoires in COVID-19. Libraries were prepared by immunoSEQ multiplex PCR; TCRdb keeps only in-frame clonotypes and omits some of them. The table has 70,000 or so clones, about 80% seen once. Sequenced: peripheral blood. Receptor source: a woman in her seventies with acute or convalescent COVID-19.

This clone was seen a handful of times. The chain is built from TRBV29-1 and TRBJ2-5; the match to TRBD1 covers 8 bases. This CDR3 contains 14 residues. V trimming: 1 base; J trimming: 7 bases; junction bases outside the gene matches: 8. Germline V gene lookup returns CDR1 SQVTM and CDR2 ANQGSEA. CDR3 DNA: TGCAGCGTTGAAGGGGGCCAGGGGGCCGGGACCCAGTACTTC. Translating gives CSVEGGQGAGTQYF.

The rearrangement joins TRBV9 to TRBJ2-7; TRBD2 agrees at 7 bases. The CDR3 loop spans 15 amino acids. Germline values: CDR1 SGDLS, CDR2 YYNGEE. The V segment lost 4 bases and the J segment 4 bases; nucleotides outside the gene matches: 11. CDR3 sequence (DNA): TGTGCCAGCAGCAGGAGTGGCGGGAGTTTATACGAGCAGTACTTC. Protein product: CASSRSGGSLYEQYF.

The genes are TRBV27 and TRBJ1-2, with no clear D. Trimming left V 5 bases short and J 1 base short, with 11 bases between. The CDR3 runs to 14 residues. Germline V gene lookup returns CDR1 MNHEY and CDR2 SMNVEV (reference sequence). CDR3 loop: CASSATRVNYGYTF. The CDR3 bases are TGTGCCAGCAGTGCGACCCGGGTTAACTATGGCTACACCTTC.

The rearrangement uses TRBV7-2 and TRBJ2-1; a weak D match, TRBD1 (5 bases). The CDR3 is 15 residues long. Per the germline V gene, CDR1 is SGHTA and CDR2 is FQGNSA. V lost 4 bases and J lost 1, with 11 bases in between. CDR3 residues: CASSSDTLSYNEQFF. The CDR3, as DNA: TGTGCCAGCAGCTCGGACACCTTGTCCTACAATGAGCAGTTCTTC.

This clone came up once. CDR3 protein: CASSLSGGRGEQYF. The CDR3 nucleotides are TGTGCCAGCAGCTTAAGCGGGGGCCGAGGCGAGCAGTACTTC. The V and J genes are TRBV11-2 and TRBJ2-7; 8 bases match TRBD2. CDR3 size: 14 residues. J gave up 6 bases and V 2 bases, and 6 bases lay outside the gene matches. Germline V lookup: CDR1 SGHAT, CDR2 FQNNGV.

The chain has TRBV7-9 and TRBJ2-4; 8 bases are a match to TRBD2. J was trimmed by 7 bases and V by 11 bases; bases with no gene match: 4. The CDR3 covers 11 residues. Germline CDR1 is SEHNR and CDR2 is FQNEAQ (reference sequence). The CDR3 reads CAAGGGNIQYF. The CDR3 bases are TGTGCCGCGGGGGGAGGGAACATTCAGTACTTC.

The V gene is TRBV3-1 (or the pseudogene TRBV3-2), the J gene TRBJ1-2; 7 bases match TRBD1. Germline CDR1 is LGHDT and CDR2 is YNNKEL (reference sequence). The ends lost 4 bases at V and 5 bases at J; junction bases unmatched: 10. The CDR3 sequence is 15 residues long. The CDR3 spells CASSLEGGVLYGYTF. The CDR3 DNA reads TGTGCCAGCAGCCTCGAAGGGGGCGTGTTGTATGGCTACACCTTC.

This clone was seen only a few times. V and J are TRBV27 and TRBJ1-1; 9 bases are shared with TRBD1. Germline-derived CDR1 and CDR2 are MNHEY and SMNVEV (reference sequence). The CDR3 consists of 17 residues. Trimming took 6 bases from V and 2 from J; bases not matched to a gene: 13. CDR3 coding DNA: TGTGCCAGCAGACGGATCTTAATGGGACAGGGAAACACTGAAGCTTTCTTT. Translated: CASRRILMGQGNTEAFF.

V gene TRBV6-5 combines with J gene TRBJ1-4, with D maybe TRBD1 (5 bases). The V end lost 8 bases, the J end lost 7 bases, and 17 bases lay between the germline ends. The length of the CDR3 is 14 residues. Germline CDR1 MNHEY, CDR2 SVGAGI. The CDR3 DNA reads TGTGCCAGCCGGCCCTCACAGGCCTTTGAAAAACTGTTTTTT. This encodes CASRPSQAFEKLFF.

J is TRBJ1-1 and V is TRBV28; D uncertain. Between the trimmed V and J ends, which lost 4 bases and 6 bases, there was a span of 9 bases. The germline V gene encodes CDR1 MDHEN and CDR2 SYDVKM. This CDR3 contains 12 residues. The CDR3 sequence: CASSSRRAEAFF. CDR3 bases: TGTGCCAGCAGTTCCCGGAGGGCTGAAGCTTTCTTT.

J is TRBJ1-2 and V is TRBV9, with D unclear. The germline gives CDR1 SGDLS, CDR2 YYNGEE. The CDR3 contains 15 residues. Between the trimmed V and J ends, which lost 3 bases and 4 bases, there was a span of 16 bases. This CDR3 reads CASSDSSHLAYGYTF. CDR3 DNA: TGTGCCAGCAGCGACTCCAGTCACTTAGCCTATGGCTACACCTTC. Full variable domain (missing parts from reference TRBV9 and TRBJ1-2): DSGVTQTPKHLITATGQRVTLRCSPRSGDLSVYWYQQSLDQGLQFLIQYYNGEERAKGNILERFSAQQFPDLHSELNLSSLELGDSALYFCASSDSSHLAYGYTFGSGTRLTVV.

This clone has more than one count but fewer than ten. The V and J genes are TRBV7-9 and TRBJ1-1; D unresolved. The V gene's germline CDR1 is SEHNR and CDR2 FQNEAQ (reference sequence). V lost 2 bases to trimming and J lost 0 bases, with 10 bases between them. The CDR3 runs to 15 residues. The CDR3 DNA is TGTGCCAGCAGCTTATCTCCAGGCATGAACACTGAAGCTTTCTTT. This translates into CASSLSPGMNTEAFF.

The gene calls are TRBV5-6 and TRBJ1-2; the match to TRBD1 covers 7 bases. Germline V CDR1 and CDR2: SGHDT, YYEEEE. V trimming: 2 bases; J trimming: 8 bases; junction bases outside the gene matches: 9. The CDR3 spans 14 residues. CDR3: CASSFLGQRWGYTF. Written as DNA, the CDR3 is TGTGCCAGCAGCTTTCTGGGACAGAGGTGGGGCTACACCTTC.

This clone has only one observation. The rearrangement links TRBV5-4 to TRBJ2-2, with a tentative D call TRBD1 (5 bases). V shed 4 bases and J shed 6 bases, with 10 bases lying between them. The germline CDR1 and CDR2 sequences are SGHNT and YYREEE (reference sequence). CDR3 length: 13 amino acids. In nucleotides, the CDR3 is TGTGCCAGCAGCCCCCAGGGCCCCGGGGAGCTGTTTTTT. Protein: CASSPQGPGELFF.

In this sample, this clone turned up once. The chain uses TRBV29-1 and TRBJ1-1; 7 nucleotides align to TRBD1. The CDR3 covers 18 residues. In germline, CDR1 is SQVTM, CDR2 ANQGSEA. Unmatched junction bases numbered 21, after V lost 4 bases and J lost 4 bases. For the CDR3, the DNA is TGCAGCGTTGTGGGGGGACAGCGTGGAAGGGTTTCCCCCACTGAAGCTTTCTTT. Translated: CSVVGGQRGRVSPTEAFF.

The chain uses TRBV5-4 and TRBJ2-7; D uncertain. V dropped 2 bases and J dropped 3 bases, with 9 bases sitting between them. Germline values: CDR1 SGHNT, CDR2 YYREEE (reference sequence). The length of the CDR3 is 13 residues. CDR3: CASSLNSYYEQYF. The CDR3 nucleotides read TGTGCCAGCAGCTTAAATAGTTACTACGAGCAGTACTTC. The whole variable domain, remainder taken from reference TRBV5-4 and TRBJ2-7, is ETGVTQSPTHLIKTRGQQVTLRCSSQSGHNTVSWYQQALGQGPQFIFQYYREEENGRGNFPPRFSGLQFPNYSSELNVNALELDDSALYLCASSLNSYYEQYFGPGTRLTVT.

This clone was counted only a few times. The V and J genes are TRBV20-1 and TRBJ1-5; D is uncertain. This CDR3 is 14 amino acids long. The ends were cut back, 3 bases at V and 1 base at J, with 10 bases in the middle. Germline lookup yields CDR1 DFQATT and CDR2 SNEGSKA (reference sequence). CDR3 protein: CSASTEISNQPQHF. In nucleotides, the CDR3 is TGCAGTGCTAGTACAGAAATCAGCAATCAGCCCCAGCATTTT.

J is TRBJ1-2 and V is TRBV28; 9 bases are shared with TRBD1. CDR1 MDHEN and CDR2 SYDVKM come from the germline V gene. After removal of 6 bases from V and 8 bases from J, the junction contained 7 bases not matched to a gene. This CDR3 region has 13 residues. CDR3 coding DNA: TGTGCCAGCAGCCGGGACAGGGTGAACGGCTACACCTTC. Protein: CASSRDRVNGYTF.

CDR3 nucleotides: TGTGCCGCTGGAGGGGGCCTTACTAACTATGGCTACACCTTC. Residues: CAAGGGLTNYGYTF. The chain joins TRBV19 to TRBJ1-2; 7 bases fit TRBD1. Germline CDR1 and CDR2: LNHDA and SQIVND (reference sequence). Trimming at V came to 11 bases and at J to 0 bases, leaving 9 bases not matched to a gene. The CDR3 length is 14 residues.

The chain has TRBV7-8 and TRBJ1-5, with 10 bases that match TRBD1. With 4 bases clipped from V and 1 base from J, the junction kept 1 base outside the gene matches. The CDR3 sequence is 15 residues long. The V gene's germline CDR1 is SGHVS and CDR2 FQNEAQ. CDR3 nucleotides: TGTGCCAGCAGCTCGGGACAGGGGAGCAATCAGCCCCAGCATTTT. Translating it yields CASSSGQGSNQPQHF.